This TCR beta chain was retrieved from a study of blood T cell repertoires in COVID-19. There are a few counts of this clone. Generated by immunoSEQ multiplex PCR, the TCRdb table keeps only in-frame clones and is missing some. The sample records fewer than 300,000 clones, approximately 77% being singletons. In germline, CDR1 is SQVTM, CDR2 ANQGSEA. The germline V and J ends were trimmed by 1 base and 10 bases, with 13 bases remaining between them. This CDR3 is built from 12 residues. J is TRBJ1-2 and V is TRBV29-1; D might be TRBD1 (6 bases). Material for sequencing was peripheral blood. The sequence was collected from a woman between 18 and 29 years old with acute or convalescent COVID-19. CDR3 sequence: CSVEGPGAAYTF. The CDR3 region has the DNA TGCAGCGTTGAAGGACCAGGGGCGGCCTACACCTTC.